This is a list of T cell receptor beta chains from one sample in a study of cytomegalovirus exposure and HLA in healthy donors. Generated by immunoSEQ multiplex PCR, the TCRdb table keeps only in-frame clones and is missing some. The sample has about 93,000 clones; around 77% are singletons. Sequencing was carried out using PBMCs. The source of these receptors is a man aged 25 to 45 in good health and CMV-seronegative. Each CDR3 is given with its conserved first and last residue. Fields, in order: clone size, D gene, J gene, V gene, CDR3 protein, CDR3 DNA. A D gene is named only where the DNA matches it firmly. Some rows have no size entry. The others give once, few or many, or a class for an expanded clone.

abundance: -
d_gene: TRBD1
j_gene: TRBJ1-1
v_gene: TRBV10-3
CDR3aa: CAITSGQGIMNTEAFF
CDR3nt: TGTGCCATCACCTCTGGACAGGGAATTATGAACACTGAAGCTTTCTTT

abundance: -
d_gene: -
j_gene: TRBJ2-1
v_gene: TRBV7-3
CDR3aa: CASSLTGYNEQFF
CDR3nt: TGTGCCAGCAGCTTGACTGGTTACAATGAGCAGTTCTTC

abundance: -
d_gene: TRBD1
j_gene: TRBJ1-4
v_gene: TRBV18
CDR3aa: CASSTGVDEKLFF
CDR3nt: TGTGCCAGCTCGACAGGGGTGGATGAAAAACTGTTTTTT

abundance: -
d_gene: -
j_gene: TRBJ1-2
v_gene: TRBV25-1
CDR3aa: CASSESGRPRDGYTF
CDR3nt: TGTGCCAGCAGTGAATCGGGGAGGCCCCGGGATGGCTACACCTTC

abundance: -
d_gene: TRBD2
j_gene: TRBJ2-7
v_gene: TRBV7-2
CDR3aa: CASRPTSGLYEQYF
CDR3nt: TGTGCCAGCAGGCCGACTAGCGGGCTATACGAGCAGTACTTC

abundance: -
d_gene: -
j_gene: TRBJ2-3
v_gene: TRBV6-5
CDR3aa: CASTTESTDTQYF
CDR3nt: TGTGCCAGTACCACAGAGAGCACAGATACGCAGTATTTT

abundance: -
d_gene: TRBD1
j_gene: TRBJ2-3
v_gene: TRBV5-1
CDR3aa: CASSPGTGWSDTQYF
CDR3nt: TGCGCCAGCAGCCCCGGGACAGGGTGGAGCGATACGCAGTATTTT

abundance: -
d_gene: TRBD1
j_gene: TRBJ1-1
v_gene: TRBV27
CDR3aa: CASSLWTGGNTEAFF
CDR3nt: TGTGCCAGCAGTTTATGGACAGGGGGGAACACTGAAGCTTTCTTT

abundance: -
d_gene: -
j_gene: TRBJ2-7
v_gene: TRBV11-1
CDR3aa: CASSLRTVLSYEQYF
CDR3nt: TGTGCCAGCAGCTTAAGGACAGTACTCTCCTACGAGCAGTACTTC

abundance: -
d_gene: -
j_gene: TRBJ2-1
v_gene: TRBV30
CDR3aa: CAWTVARLDYNEQFF
CDR3nt: TGTGCCTGGACGGTCGCTCGACTTGACTACAATGAGCAGTTCTTC

abundance: few
d_gene: -
j_gene: TRBJ2-1
v_gene: TRBV4-2
CDR3aa: CASSQVATSNYNEQFF
CDR3nt: TGTGCCAGCAGCCAAGTAGCGACTAGTAATTACAATGAGCAGTTCTTC

abundance: few
d_gene: -
j_gene: TRBJ1-2
v_gene: TRBV10-3
CDR3aa: CAVQSLQPYGYTF
CDR3nt: TGTGCCGTACAGTCCCTCCAACCCTATGGCTACACCTTC

abundance: -
d_gene: TRBD2
j_gene: TRBJ2-5
v_gene: TRBV5-1
CDR3aa: CASSPGASGSETQYF
CDR3nt: TGCGCCAGCAGCCCCGGCGCTAGCGGGTCAGAGACCCAGTACTTC

abundance: -
d_gene: -
j_gene: TRBJ1-4
v_gene: TRBV4-1
CDR3aa: CASSRGGQGEKLFF
CDR3nt: TGCGCCAGCAGCCGGGGAGGGCAGGGAGAAAAACTGTTTTTT

abundance: -
d_gene: -
j_gene: TRBJ2-5
v_gene: TRBV30
CDR3aa: CAWSPVRTVAKTQYF
CDR3nt: TGTGCCTGGAGTCCCGTACGTACAGTGGCGAAGACCCAGTACTTC

abundance: -
d_gene: -
j_gene: TRBJ1-2
v_gene: TRBV5-6
CDR3aa: CASSGRLAGWGYTF
CDR3nt: TGTGCCAGCAGCGGACGCCTCGCGGGCTGGGGCTACACCTTC

abundance: -
d_gene: -
j_gene: TRBJ1-6
v_gene: TRBV27
CDR3aa: CASSLGGVRNSPLHF
CDR3nt: TGTGCCAGCAGTTTAGGCGGGGTCCGTAATTCACCCCTCCACTTT

abundance: -
d_gene: -
j_gene: TRBJ2-4
v_gene: TRBV4-1
CDR3aa: CASSQAMVAKNIQYF
CDR3nt: TGCGCCAGCAGCCAAGCTATGGTAGCCAAAAACATTCAGTACTTC

abundance: few
d_gene: -
j_gene: TRBJ1-4
v_gene: TRBV2
CDR3aa: CASSGFQGHNEKLFF
CDR3nt: TGTGCCAGCAGTGGTTTTCAGGGACATAATGAAAAACTGTTTTTT

abundance: -
d_gene: TRBD1
j_gene: TRBJ2-2
v_gene: TRBV4-3
CDR3aa: CASSHPGQGQFF
CDR3nt: TGCGCCAGCAGCCATCCTGGACAGGGGCAGTTTTTT

abundance: -
d_gene: TRBD1
j_gene: TRBJ2-5
v_gene: TRBV5-1
CDR3aa: CASSQRQGKETQYF
CDR3nt: TGCGCCAGCAGCCAACGACAGGGTAAAGAGACCCAGTACTTC

abundance: -
d_gene: -
j_gene: TRBJ2-7
v_gene: TRBV11-2
CDR3aa: CASSLDISYEQYF
CDR3nt: TGTGCCAGCAGCTTAGACATCTCCTACGAGCAGTACTTC

abundance: few
d_gene: -
j_gene: TRBJ2-5
v_gene: TRBV4-1
CDR3aa: CASSEQETQYF
CDR3nt: TGCGCCAGCAGCGAGCAAGAGACCCAGTACTTC

abundance: -
d_gene: -
j_gene: TRBJ2-1
v_gene: TRBV6-6
CDR3aa: CASSYTSGPSYNEQFF
CDR3nt: TGTGCCAGCAGTTACACGAGCGGGCCCTCCTACAATGAGCAGTTCTTC

abundance: -
d_gene: -
j_gene: TRBJ2-2
v_gene: TRBV10-1
CDR3aa: CASSETANTGELFF
CDR3nt: TGCGCCAGCAGTGAAACAGCTAACACCGGGGAGCTGTTTTTT

abundance: -
d_gene: TRBD2
j_gene: TRBJ2-1
v_gene: TRBV10-3
CDR3aa: CAIRGLAGDEQFF
CDR3nt: TGTGCCATCAGGGGACTAGCTGGCGATGAGCAGTTCTTC

abundance: -
d_gene: -
j_gene: TRBJ2-1
v_gene: TRBV7-9
CDR3aa: CASSLGTGYNEQFF
CDR3nt: TGTGCCAGCAGCCTAGGGACTGGCTACAATGAGCAGTTCTTC

abundance: -
d_gene: -
j_gene: TRBJ1-2
v_gene: TRBV30
CDR3aa: CAWSVPEDSFQGYTF
CDR3nt: TGTGCCTGGAGCGTACCCGAGGACTCCTTTCAGGGCTACACCTTC

abundance: -
d_gene: -
j_gene: TRBJ1-1
v_gene: TRBV19
CDR3aa: CASSGQTGGAAGAFF
CDR3nt: TGTGCCAGTAGCGGACAAACGGGCGGGGCCGCTGGAGCTTTCTTT

abundance: -
d_gene: TRBD1
j_gene: TRBJ1-5
v_gene: TRBV5-5
CDR3aa: CASSSGQGRLSNQPQHF
CDR3nt: TGTGCCAGCAGCTCTGGACAGGGAAGGTTAAGCAATCAGCCCCAGCATTTT

abundance: -
d_gene: TRBD2
j_gene: TRBJ2-1
v_gene: TRBV6-4
CDR3aa: CASRIAGGAYNEQFF
CDR3nt: TGTGCCAGCAGGATAGCGGGGGGGGCGTACAATGAGCAGTTCTTC

abundance: -
d_gene: -
j_gene: TRBJ1-5
v_gene: TRBV5-8
CDR3aa: CASSLEGVRDQPQHF
CDR3nt: TGTGCCAGCAGCTTGGAGGGAGTGCGGGATCAGCCCCAGCATTTT

abundance: -
d_gene: -
j_gene: TRBJ2-4
v_gene: TRBV6-1
CDR3aa: CASSEKYGQIAKNIQYF
CDR3nt: TGTGCCAGCAGTGAAAAATATGGCCAAATAGCCAAAAACATTCAGTACTTC

abundance: once
d_gene: TRBD1
j_gene: TRBJ2-7
v_gene: TRBV6-6
CDR3aa: CASSPPGTGQYF
CDR3nt: TGTGCCAGCAGTCCTCCAGGGACAGGGCAGTACTTC

abundance: -
d_gene: -
j_gene: TRBJ1-1
v_gene: TRBV2
CDR3aa: CASSERVEGVDTEAFF
CDR3nt: TGTGCCAGCAGTGAACGAGTTGAGGGGGTAGATACTGAAGCTTTCTTT

abundance: -
d_gene: -
j_gene: TRBJ1-2
v_gene: TRBV7-2
CDR3aa: CASSLGLRVDGYTF
CDR3nt: TGTGCCAGCAGCTTAGGTCTCAGGGTAGATGGCTACACCTTC

abundance: -
d_gene: TRBD2
j_gene: TRBJ2-7
v_gene: TRBV7-6
CDR3aa: CASSLLAGGSRHNEQYF
CDR3nt: TGTGCCAGCAGCTTACTAGCGGGAGGATCCCGTCACAACGAGCAGTACTTC

abundance: -
d_gene: TRBD1
j_gene: TRBJ1-5
v_gene: TRBV28
CDR3aa: CASRQGADQPQHF
CDR3nt: TGTGCCAGCAGACAGGGGGCGGATCAGCCCCAGCATTTT

abundance: -
d_gene: TRBD1
j_gene: TRBJ2-3
v_gene: TRBV6-6
CDR3aa: CATQTGGADTQYF
CDR3nt: TGTGCCACCCAGACAGGGGGTGCAGATACGCAGTATTTT

abundance: few
d_gene: -
j_gene: TRBJ1-5
v_gene: TRBV19
CDR3aa: CASGTGQPQHF
CDR3nt: TGTGCCAGTGGTACAGGCCAGCCCCAGCATTTT

abundance: -
d_gene: -
j_gene: TRBJ1-4
v_gene: TRBV27
CDR3aa: CASSPQGGPNEKLFF
CDR3nt: TGTGCCAGCAGTCCCCAAGGGGGACCTAATGAAAAACTGTTTTTT

abundance: -
d_gene: TRBD1
j_gene: TRBJ2-3
v_gene: TRBV5-6
CDR3aa: CASSLVVGTGVSDTQYF
CDR3nt: TGTGCCAGCAGCTTGGTAGTGGGGACAGGGGTTTCAGATACGCAGTATTTT

abundance: -
d_gene: -
j_gene: TRBJ2-5
v_gene: TRBV5-4
CDR3aa: CASAEGESYQETQYF
CDR3nt: TGTGCCAGCGCGGAGGGAGAGTCGTACCAAGAGACCCAGTACTTC

abundance: -
d_gene: -
j_gene: TRBJ2-4
v_gene: TRBV7-2
CDR3aa: CASSSQGGLAKNIQYF
CDR3nt: TGTGCCAGCAGCTCCCAGGGAGGACTAGCCAAAAACATTCAGTACTTC

abundance: -
d_gene: TRBD1
j_gene: TRBJ1-1
v_gene: TRBV11-2
CDR3aa: CASSLDRTGAATEAFF
CDR3nt: TGTGCCAGCAGCTTAGATCGGACAGGGGCAGCCACTGAAGCTTTCTTT

abundance: -
d_gene: TRBD2
j_gene: TRBJ2-3
v_gene: TRBV2
CDR3aa: CASMAGGTDTQYF
CDR3nt: TGTGCCAGCATGGCGGGGGGGACAGATACGCAGTATTTT

abundance: -
d_gene: -
j_gene: TRBJ1-5
v_gene: TRBV28
CDR3aa: CASGGNQPQHF
CDR3nt: TGTGCCAGCGGAGGCAATCAGCCCCAGCATTTT

abundance: -
d_gene: -
j_gene: TRBJ1-5
v_gene: TRBV5-8
CDR3aa: CASSRGMSGGDQPQHF
CDR3nt: TGTGCCAGCAGCCGGGGTATGTCGGGGGGGGACCAGCCCCAGCATTTT

abundance: -
d_gene: TRBD1
j_gene: TRBJ2-1
v_gene: TRBV19
CDR3aa: CASSIRSGGFNEQFF
CDR3nt: TGTGCCAGTAGTATTAGGTCAGGGGGCTTCAATGAGCAGTTCTTC

abundance: -
d_gene: -
j_gene: TRBJ2-5
v_gene: TRBV7-9
CDR3aa: CASSIGQRILETQYF
CDR3nt: TGTGCCAGCAGCATCGGACAGAGAATCTTAGAGACCCAGTACTTC

abundance: -
d_gene: TRBD2
j_gene: TRBJ2-3
v_gene: TRBV2
CDR3aa: CASSETAGVLLDTQYF
CDR3nt: TGTGCCAGCAGTGAAACAGCGGGAGTCCTCTTGGATACGCAGTATTTT